Listed below are T cell receptor beta chains from one sample, sequenced in a study of blood T cell repertoires in COVID-19. Produced via immunoSEQ multiplex PCR; TCRdb's table is partial and in-frame only. The data show about 79,000 clones, with about 89% seen just once and approximately 14% held by the top ten. The specimen was peripheral blood. These receptors all stem from a man between 65 and 80 years old with active or convalescent COVID-19. Each CDR3 is given with its conserved first and last residue. A D gene is named only where the DNA matches it firmly.

v_gene: TRBV18; d_gene: NA; j_gene: TRBJ1-4; CDR3aa: CASSPDRVTNEKLFF; CDR3nt: TGTGCCAGCTCACCTGATCGGGTGACTAATGAAAAACTGTTTTTT
v_gene: TRBV19; d_gene: TRBD2; j_gene: TRBJ2-2; CDR3aa: CASSSGLVGELFF; CDR3nt: TGTGCCAGTAGTTCCGGACTAGTCGGGGAGCTGTTTTTT
v_gene: TRBV5-1; d_gene: NA; j_gene: TRBJ1-2; CDR3aa: CASRIGTSGGYTF; CDR3nt: TGCGCCAGCAGGATTGGGACATCAGGTGGCTACACCTTC
v_gene: TRBV3-1/TRBV3-2; d_gene: NA; j_gene: TRBJ1-2; CDR3aa: CASSRSTNGYTF; CDR3nt: TGTGCCAGCAGCCGATCCACTAATGGCTACACCTTC
v_gene: TRBV5-6; d_gene: TRBD1; j_gene: TRBJ1-1; CDR3aa: CASSYGQGVSTEAFF; CDR3nt: TGTGCCAGCAGCTACGGACAGGGCGTGAGCACTGAAGCTTTCTTT
v_gene: TRBV9; d_gene: TRBD2; j_gene: TRBJ2-1; CDR3aa: CASSSSGSVHNEQFF; CDR3nt: TGTGCCAGCAGTTCCAGCGGGAGTGTGCACAATGAGCAGTTCTTC
v_gene: TRBV5-4; d_gene: TRBD2; j_gene: TRBJ2-1; CDR3aa: CASSPPGLAGGFLF; CDR3nt: TGTGCCAGCAGCCCTCCCGGACTAGCCGGAGGGTTCCTCTTC
v_gene: TRBV19; d_gene: NA; j_gene: TRBJ2-1; CDR3aa: CASSAQLGPWDEQFF; CDR3nt: TGTGCCAGTAGCGCCCAACTAGGACCTTGGGATGAGCAGTTCTTC
v_gene: TRBV28; d_gene: TRBD1; j_gene: TRBJ1-5; CDR3aa: CASSTQGVHQPQHF; CDR3nt: TGTGCCAGCAGTACCCAGGGGGTCCATCAGCCCCAGCATTTT
v_gene: TRBV7-2; d_gene: NA; j_gene: TRBJ1-3; CDR3aa: CASSPGGLSGNTIYF; CDR3nt: TGTGCCAGCAGCCCCGGGGGGCTCTCTGGAAACACCATATATTTT
v_gene: TRBV6-5; d_gene: TRBD1; j_gene: TRBJ1-3; CDR3aa: CASTAPQGAPNTIYF; CDR3nt: TGTGCCAGCACCGCCCCACAGGGGGCGCCGAACACCATATATTTT
v_gene: TRBV30; d_gene: NA; j_gene: TRBJ1-6; CDR3aa: CAWSVRGASPLHF; CDR3nt: TGTGCCTGGAGTGTACGAGGCGCTTCACCCCTCCACTTT
v_gene: TRBV7-2; d_gene: NA; j_gene: TRBJ1-5; CDR3aa: CASSLLVGAGQPQHF; CDR3nt: TGTGCCAGCAGCTTACTTGTGGGGGCCGGGCAGCCCCAGCATTTT
v_gene: TRBV7-2; d_gene: TRBD1; j_gene: TRBJ1-4; CDR3aa: CASSLSRRGQTNEKLFF; CDR3nt: TGTGCCAGCAGCTTATCCCGCAGGGGGCAAACTAATGAAAAACTGTTTTTT
v_gene: TRBV29-1; d_gene: NA; j_gene: TRBJ2-3; CDR3aa: CSATLAPRGGDTQYF; CDR3nt: TGCAGCGCGACACTAGCGCCGAGGGGGGGAGATACGCAGTATTTT
v_gene: TRBV6-2/TRBV6-3; d_gene: TRBD1; j_gene: TRBJ2-5; CDR3aa: CASSARGHEETQYF; CDR3nt: TGTGCCAGCAGTGCCAGGGGGCACGAAGAGACCCAGTACTTC
v_gene: TRBV7-9; d_gene: NA; j_gene: TRBJ1-3; CDR3aa: CASSLAAGGNTIYF; CDR3nt: TGTGCCAGCAGCTTAGCGGCAGGAGGAAACACCATATATTTT
v_gene: TRBV19; d_gene: NA; j_gene: TRBJ1-6; CDR3aa: CASSLNSGTAGSPLHF; CDR3nt: TGTGCCAGTAGTCTCAATTCCGGGACTGCAGGCTCACCCCTCCACTTT
v_gene: TRBV28; d_gene: NA; j_gene: TRBJ2-7; CDR3aa: CASSQEGPIYEQYF; CDR3nt: TGTGCCAGCTCCCAGGAGGGCCCAATCTACGAGCAGTACTTC
v_gene: TRBV29-1; d_gene: NA; j_gene: TRBJ2-7; CDR3aa: CSYTGSRLYEQYF; CDR3nt: TGCAGCTATACAGGGTCCCGTTTATACGAGCAGTACTTC
v_gene: TRBV2; d_gene: NA; j_gene: TRBJ2-5; CDR3aa: CASSEGGQMYQETQYF; CDR3nt: TGTGCCAGCAGTGAAGGAGGACAGATGTACCAAGAGACCCAGTACTTC
v_gene: TRBV30; d_gene: NA; j_gene: TRBJ1-4; CDR3aa: CAWSIGSYEKLFF; CDR3nt: TGTGCCTGGAGTATCGGGAGCTATGAAAAACTGTTTTTT
v_gene: TRBV30; d_gene: NA; j_gene: TRBJ1-5; CDR3aa: CAWSARGDQPQHF; CDR3nt: TGTGCCTGGAGTGCTAGGGGCGATCAGCCCCAGCATTTT
v_gene: TRBV7-9; d_gene: TRBD1; j_gene: TRBJ2-7; CDR3aa: CASSRPGTGEGEQYF; CDR3nt: TGTGCCAGCAGTAGGCCCGGGACAGGGGAGGGCGAGCAGTACTTC
v_gene: TRBV7-3; d_gene: TRBD2; j_gene: TRBJ2-1; CDR3aa: CASSLTVGGLNEQFF; CDR3nt: TGTGCCAGCAGCTTAACAGTGGGAGGGCTGAATGAGCAGTTCTTC
v_gene: TRBV11-1; d_gene: NA; j_gene: TRBJ2-7; CDR3aa: CASSLDRAYEQYF; CDR3nt: TGTGCCAGCAGCTTAGACAGGGCCTACGAGCAGTACTTC
v_gene: TRBV7-9; d_gene: TRBD2; j_gene: TRBJ2-3; CDR3aa: CASSRLAGRSTDTQYF; CDR3nt: TGTGCCAGCAGCCGACTAGCGGGACGTAGTACAGATACGCAGTATTTT
v_gene: TRBV2; d_gene: TRBD1; j_gene: TRBJ1-4; CDR3aa: CASSDRGLDEKLFF; CDR3nt: TGTGCCAGCAGTGACAGGGGGCTTGATGAAAAACTGTTTTTT
v_gene: TRBV27; d_gene: TRBD1; j_gene: TRBJ2-1; CDR3aa: CASTKGQGAIDNEQFF; CDR3nt: TGTGCCAGCACAAAGGGACAGGGGGCCATCGACAATGAGCAGTTCTTC